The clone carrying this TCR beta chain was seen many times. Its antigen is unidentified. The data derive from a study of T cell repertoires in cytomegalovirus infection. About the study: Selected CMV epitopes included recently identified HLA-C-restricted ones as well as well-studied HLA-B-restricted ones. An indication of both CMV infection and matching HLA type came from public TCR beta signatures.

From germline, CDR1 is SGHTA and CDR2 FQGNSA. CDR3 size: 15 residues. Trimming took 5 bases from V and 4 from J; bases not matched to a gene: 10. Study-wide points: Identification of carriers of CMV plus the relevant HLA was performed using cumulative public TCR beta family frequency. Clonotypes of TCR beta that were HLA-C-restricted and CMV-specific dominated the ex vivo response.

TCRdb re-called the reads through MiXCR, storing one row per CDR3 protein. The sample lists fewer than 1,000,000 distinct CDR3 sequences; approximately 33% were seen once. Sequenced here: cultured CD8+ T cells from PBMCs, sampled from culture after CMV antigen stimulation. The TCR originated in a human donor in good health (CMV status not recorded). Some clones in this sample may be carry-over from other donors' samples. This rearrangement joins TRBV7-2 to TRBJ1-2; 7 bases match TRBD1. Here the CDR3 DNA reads TGTGCCAGCAGCCACAAAGTTGGGGACAGCTATGGCTACACCTTC. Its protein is CASSHKVGDSYGYTF.